These 18 T cell receptor beta chains were all obtained from the same sample, sequenced in a study of blood T cell repertoires in COVID-19 (dated by TCRdb to between 2020 and 2021). Library method: the immunoSEQ multiplex PCR assay. Held by TCRdb, this immuneACCESS table contains in-frame sequences only and omits some clones. Under half of the omission traces to an unresolved V gene where checked; the cause of the rest is unknown. The sample has about 39,000 clones on record, approximately 80% of them singletons. The ten top clones hold 8% to 10% of the sample. What was sequenced was peripheral blood. The receptors come from a man between 60 and 75 years old in a cohort sampled during active COVID-19.

In this sample, this clone turned up a few times. The chain couples TRBV19 to TRBJ1-1; D perhaps matches TRBD1 (5 bases). The length of the CDR3 is 15 residues. V lost 5 bases and J 1 base, leaving 14 bases between the germline ends. Germline-derived CDR1 and CDR2 are LNHDA and SQIVND (reference sequence). In DNA form, the CDR3 reads TGTGCCAGTAGTCCAGGGAGGCTGGGGAACACTGAAGCTTTCTTT. This translates into CASSPGRLGNTEAFF.

This chain joins TRBV5-1 and TRBJ2-1; D unclear. Trimming removed 4 bases from V and 4 bases from J, with 3 bases in between. The CDR3 is 11 amino acids. CDR1 and CDR2 from the germline V gene are SGHRS and YFSETQ. The CDR3 bases are TGCGCCAGCAGCCAATACAATGAGCAGTTCTTC. It codes for CASSQYNEQFF.

This clone was recorded a few times. The chain combines TRBV2 with TRBJ2-1; 9 bases fit TRBD1. J lost 6 bases, V lost 1 base, and 4 bases had no gene match. Germline V gives CDR1 SNHLY, CDR2 FYNNEI. This CDR3 has 15 amino acids. Here the CDR3 DNA reads TGTGCCAGCAGTGAAGGACAGGGGGGGGTCAATGAGCAGTTCTTC. This sequence encodes CASSEGQGGVNEQFF. Filled out from reference TRBV2 and TRBJ2-1, the complete variable domain reads EPEVTQTPSHQVTQMGQEVILRCVPISNHLYFYWYRQILGQKVEFLVSFYNNEISEKSEIFDDQFSVERPDGSNFTLKIRSTKLEDSAMYFCASSEGQGGVNEQFFGPGTRLTVL.

Only a few counts were recorded for this clone. The chain uses TRBV3-1 (or the pseudogene TRBV3-2) and TRBJ2-1, with TRBD1 identical over 9 bases. V shed 5 bases and J 6 bases; nucleotides not matched to a gene: 2. This CDR3 is 13 amino acids long. The germline gives CDR1 LGHDT, CDR2 YNNKEL (reference sequence). The CDR3 sequence: CASSRDRVNEQFF. DNA for the CDR3: TGTGCCAGCAGCAGGGACAGGGTCAATGAGCAGTTCTTC.

V gene TRBV28 combines with J gene TRBJ2-7; perhaps TRBD1 as D (5 bases). With 2 bases removed from V and 6 bases from J, the gap between germline ends came to 5 bases. This CDR3 is built from 11 residues. The germline gives CDR1 MDHEN, CDR2 SYDVKM. The CDR3: CASSLRGEQYF. Written as DNA, the CDR3 is TGTGCCAGCAGTTTAAGGGGCGAGCAGTACTTC.

V and J are TRBV7-9 and TRBJ2-7, with D possibly matching TRBD1 (6 bases). Trimming stripped 4 bases from V and 4 bases from J, with 14 bases between. Germline loops: CDR1 SEHNR, CDR2 FQNEAQ (reference sequence). The CDR3 totals 14 residues. The CDR3 loop reads CASSSSGTPYEQYF. The DNA for the CDR3 is TGTGCCAGCAGCTCTAGTGGGACACCTTACGAGCAGTACTTC.

This clone was observed a single time. The rearrangement uses TRBV28 and TRBJ1-4; D not resolved. This CDR3 comprises 13 residues. From germline, CDR1 is MDHEN and CDR2 SYDVKM. Trimming left V 2 bases short and J 7 bases short, with 8 bases between. The CDR3 DNA reads as TGTGCCAGCAGTTTAGGTCTCGGTGAAAAACTGTTTTTT. This translates into CASSLGLGEKLFF.

The chain combines TRBV10-3 with TRBJ2-7; the D is unclear. Germline CDR1 is ENHRY and CDR2 is SYGVKD. This CDR3 is 17 amino acids long. Trimming removed 5 bases at V and 0 bases at J, with 20 bases between. For the CDR3, the DNA is TGTGCCATCAGTTCTACGCTCTTTCCGGGTTACTCCTACGAGCAGTACTTC. This codes for CAISSTLFPGYSYEQYF.

This chain links TRBV7-9 with TRBJ2-1; D is possibly TRBD1 (6 bases). This CDR3 contains 15 residues. With 1 base removed from V and 9 bases from J, the gap between germline ends came to 16 bases. Germline values: CDR1 SEHNR, CDR2 FQNEAQ (reference sequence). In DNA, the CDR3 is TGTGCCAGCAGCTTAGACGCTCTGGGGGCAGGTGAGCAGTTCTTC. Encoded protein: CASSLDALGAGEQFF. Variable domain in full (rest from reference TRBV7-9 and TRBJ2-1): DTGVSQNPRHKITKRGQNVTFRCDPISEHNRLYWYRQTLGQGPEFLTYFQNEAQLEKSRLLSDRFSAERPKGSFSTLEIQRTEQGDSAMYLCASSLDALGAGEQFFGPGTRLTVL.

The chain couples TRBV11-2 to TRBJ1-1; tentatively, D is TRBD1 (5 bases). This CDR3 has 14 residues. CDR1 and CDR2 (germline): SGHAT, FQNNGV. V was shortened by 1 base and J by 6 bases, with 12 bases between the two germline ends. The CDR3, as DNA: TGTGCCAGCAGCTTAGGGTTGCGGGGGGCTGAAGCTTTCTTT. It yields the protein CASSLGLRGAEAFF.

This chain uses TRBV4-1 with TRBJ1-2; TRBD1 aligns across 9 bases. The CDR3 spans 14 residues. After removal of 3 bases from V and 8 bases from J, the junction contained 7 bases not matched to a gene. Germline assignment: CDR1 MGHRA and CDR2 YSYEKL. CDR3 DNA sequence: TGCGCCAGCAGCCAGGGACAGGGAAGGGGGGGCTACACCTTC. Translated: CASSQGQGRGGYTF.

The chain recombines TRBV7-2 with TRBJ1-2; 9 bases are shared with TRBD1. Germline CDR1 reads SGHTA; CDR2 reads FQGNSA. This CDR3 comprises 17 residues. J gave up 6 bases and V 6 bases, and 17 bases lay outside the gene matches. The CDR3 region is CASRPTGGRGLGDGYTF. The CDR3 region has the DNA TGTGCCAGCAGACCTACAGGGGGCAGGGGGTTAGGGGATGGCTACACCTTC.

The genes are TRBV27 and TRBJ1-2; TRBD1 matches at 9 bases. The CDR3 length is 13 residues. V lost 6 bases and J lost 12; bases outside the gene matches: 11. The V gene's germline CDR1 is MNHEY and CDR2 SMNVEV (reference sequence). This CDR3 reads CASSRNGQGSNTF. CDR3 nucleotide sequence: TGTGCCAGCAGCCGGAACGGACAGGGGAGCAACACCTTC.

The chain employs TRBV28 and TRBJ2-7; 7 bases line up with TRBD2. The CDR3 contains 15 residues. V was clipped by 4 bases and J by 3 bases; unmatched bases: 9. CDR1 is MDHEN, CDR2 SYDVKM, per germline. This chain's CDR3 is CASSSSGEEYYEQYF. CDR3 DNA: TGTGCCAGCAGTTCGAGCGGGGAAGAGTACTACGAGCAGTACTTC.

The J gene is TRBJ2-7, the V gene TRBV4-2; 9 bases match TRBD2. Germline V gene data show CDR1 as LGHNA and CDR2 as YNFKEQ. The CDR3 is made up of 15 amino acids. V shed 3 bases and J 7 bases; nucleotides not matched to a gene: 10. CDR3 amino acids: CASSHLAGGPGEQYF. DNA of the CDR3: TGTGCCAGCAGCCATCTGGCGGGAGGGCCGGGGGAGCAGTACTTC.

The J gene is TRBJ2-2, the V gene TRBV6-5; 10 nucleotides line up with TRBD2. Germline V lookup: CDR1 MNHEY, CDR2 SVGAGI. V lost 5 bases to trimming and J lost 9 bases; unmatched junction nucleotides: 9. This CDR3 is 15 amino acids long. CDR3 sequence (DNA): TGTGCCAGCAGTCGGACTAGCGGAAGGGGCCGGGAGCTGTTTTTT. Its translation: CASSRTSGRGRELFF.

The gene calls are TRBV18 and TRBJ1-5, with D maybe TRBD1 (5 bases). In germline, CDR1 is KGHSH, CDR2 LQKENI. With 3 bases removed from V and 5 bases from J, the gap between germline ends came to 14 bases. The CDR3 runs 15 residues. The CDR3 DNA sequence: TGTGCCAGCTCACCCTCAGACGCAGGGCATCAGCCCCAGCATTTT. It translates to CASSPSDAGHQPQHF.

V gene TRBV25-1 combines with J gene TRBJ2-7, with 7 positions matching TRBD1. The CDR3 runs to 13 residues. Germline values: CDR1 MGHDK, CDR2 SYGVNS. The ends lost 3 bases at V and 5 bases at J; junction bases unmatched: 4. The CDR3 loop reads CASSDPTGNEQYF. In DNA form, the CDR3 reads TGTGCCAGCAGTGACCCGACAGGGAACGAGCAGTACTTC.